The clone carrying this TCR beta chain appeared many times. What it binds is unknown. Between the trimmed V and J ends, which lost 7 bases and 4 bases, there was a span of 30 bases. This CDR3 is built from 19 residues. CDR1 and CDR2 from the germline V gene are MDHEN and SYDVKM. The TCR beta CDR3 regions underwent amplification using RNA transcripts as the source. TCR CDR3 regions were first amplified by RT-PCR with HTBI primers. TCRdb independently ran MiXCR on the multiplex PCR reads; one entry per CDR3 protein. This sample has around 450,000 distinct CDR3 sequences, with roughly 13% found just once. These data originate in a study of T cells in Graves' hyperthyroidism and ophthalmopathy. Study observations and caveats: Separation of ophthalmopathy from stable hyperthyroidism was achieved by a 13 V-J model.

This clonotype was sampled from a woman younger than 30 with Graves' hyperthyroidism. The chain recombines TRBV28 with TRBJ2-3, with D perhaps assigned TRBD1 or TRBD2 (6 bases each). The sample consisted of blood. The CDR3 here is CASTYNTAWGLATADTQYF. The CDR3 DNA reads TGTGCCAGCACCTATAACACCGCCTGGGGGCTAGCGACCGCAGATACGCAGTATTTT. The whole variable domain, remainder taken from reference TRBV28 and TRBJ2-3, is DVKVTQSSRYLVKRTGEKVFLECVQDMDHENMFWYRQDPGLGLRLIYFSYDVKMKEKGDIPEGYSVSREKKERFSLILESASTNQTSMYLCASTYNTAWGLATADTQYFGPGTRLTVL.